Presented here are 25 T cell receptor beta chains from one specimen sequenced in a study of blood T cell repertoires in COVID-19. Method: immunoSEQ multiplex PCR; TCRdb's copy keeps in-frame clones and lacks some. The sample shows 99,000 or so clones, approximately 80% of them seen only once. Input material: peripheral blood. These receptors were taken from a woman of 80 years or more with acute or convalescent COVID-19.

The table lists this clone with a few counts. CDR3 sequence reads: CASSIRQLPYNEQFF. The CDR3, as DNA: TGTGCCAGTAGTATTAGACAGTTACCCTACAATGAGCAGTTCTTC. This chain links TRBV19 with TRBJ2-1; tentative D call: TRBD1 (5 bases). This CDR3 is built from 15 residues. CDR1 LNHDA and CDR2 SQIVND come from the germline V gene (reference sequence). Deletions cut 3 bases from V and 2 bases from J, with 11 bases between.

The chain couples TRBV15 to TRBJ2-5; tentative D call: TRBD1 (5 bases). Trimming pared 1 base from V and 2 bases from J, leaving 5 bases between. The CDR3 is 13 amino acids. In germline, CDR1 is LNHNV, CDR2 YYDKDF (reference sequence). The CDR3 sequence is CATSRGQQETQYF. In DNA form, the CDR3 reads TGTGCCACCAGCAGAGGACAGCAAGAGACCCAGTACTTC.

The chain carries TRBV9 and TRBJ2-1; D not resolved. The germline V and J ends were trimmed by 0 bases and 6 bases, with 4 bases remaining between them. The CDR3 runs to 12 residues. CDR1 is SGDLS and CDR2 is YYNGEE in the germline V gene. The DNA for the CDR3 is TGTGCCAGCAGCGTAGGTCTCAATGAGCAGTTCTTC. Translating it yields CASSVGLNEQFF. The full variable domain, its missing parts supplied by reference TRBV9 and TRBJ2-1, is DSGVTQTPKHLITATGQRVTLRCSPRSGDLSVYWYQQSLDQGLQFLIQYYNGEERAKGNILERFSAQQFPDLHSELNLSSLELGDSALYFCASSVGLNEQFFGPGTRLTVL.

The CDR3 region has the DNA TGTGCCACCAGCAGAGGTAGAACAGGGGTGAACACCGGGGAGCTGTTTTTT. It yields the protein CATSRGRTGVNTGELFF. The V and J genes are TRBV15 and TRBJ2-2, with TRBD1 matching 7 bases. The CDR3 loop spans 17 amino acids. The V and J ends lost 1 base and 1 base, in that order; junction bases with no gene match: 6. Germline CDR1 is LNHNV and CDR2 is YYDKDF (reference sequence). Supplemented by reference TRBV15 and TRBJ2-2, the full variable domain reads DAMVIQNPRYQVTQFGKPVTLSCSQTLNHNVMYWYQQKSSQAPKLLFHYYDKDFNNEADTPDNFQSRRPNTSFCFLDIRSPGLGDTAMYLCATSRGRTGVNTGELFFGEGSRLTVL.

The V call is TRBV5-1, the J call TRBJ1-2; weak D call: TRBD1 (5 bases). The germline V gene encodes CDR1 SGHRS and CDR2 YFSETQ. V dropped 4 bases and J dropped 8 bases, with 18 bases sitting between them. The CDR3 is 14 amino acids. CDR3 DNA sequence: TGCGCCAGCAGCCTCCTCGGCAGGGAAAGCGGCTACACCTTC. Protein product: CASSLLGRESGYTF.

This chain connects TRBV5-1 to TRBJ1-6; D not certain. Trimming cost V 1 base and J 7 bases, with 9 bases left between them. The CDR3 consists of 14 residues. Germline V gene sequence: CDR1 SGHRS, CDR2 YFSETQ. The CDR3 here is CASSLREVNSPLHF. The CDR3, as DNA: TGCGCCAGCAGCTTGAGGGAGGTCAATTCACCCCTCCACTTT. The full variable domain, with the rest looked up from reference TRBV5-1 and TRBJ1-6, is KAGVTQTPRYLIKTRGQQVTLSCSPISGHRSVSWYQQTPGQGLQFLFEYFSETQRNKGNFPGRFSGRQFSNSRSEMNVSTLELGDSALYLCASSLREVNSPLHFGNGTRLTVT.

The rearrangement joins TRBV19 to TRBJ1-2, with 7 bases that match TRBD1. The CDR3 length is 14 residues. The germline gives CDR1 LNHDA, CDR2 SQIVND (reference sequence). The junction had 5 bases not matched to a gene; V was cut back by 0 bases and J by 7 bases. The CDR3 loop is CASSIDRGESGYTF. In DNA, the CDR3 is TGTGCCAGTAGTATAGACAGGGGGGAGAGTGGCTACACCTTC.

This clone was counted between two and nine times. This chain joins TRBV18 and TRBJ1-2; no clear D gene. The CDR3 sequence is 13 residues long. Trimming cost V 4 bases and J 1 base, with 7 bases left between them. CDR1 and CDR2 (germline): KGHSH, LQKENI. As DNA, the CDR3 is TGTGCCAGCTCACAACAGAATAACTATGGCTACACCTTC. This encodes CASSQQNNYGYTF.

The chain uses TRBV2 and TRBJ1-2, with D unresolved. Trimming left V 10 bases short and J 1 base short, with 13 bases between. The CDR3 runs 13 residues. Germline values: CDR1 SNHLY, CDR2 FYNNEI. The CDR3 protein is CATKPTDNYGYTF. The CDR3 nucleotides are TGTGCCACCAAGCCTACAGATAACTATGGCTACACCTTC.

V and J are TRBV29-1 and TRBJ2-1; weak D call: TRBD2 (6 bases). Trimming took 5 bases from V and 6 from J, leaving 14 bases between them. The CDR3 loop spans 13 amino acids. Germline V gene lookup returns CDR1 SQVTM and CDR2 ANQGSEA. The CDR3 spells CSVRGRALNEQFF. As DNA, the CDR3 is TGCAGCGTTCGGGGGAGAGCCCTCAATGAGCAGTTCTTC.

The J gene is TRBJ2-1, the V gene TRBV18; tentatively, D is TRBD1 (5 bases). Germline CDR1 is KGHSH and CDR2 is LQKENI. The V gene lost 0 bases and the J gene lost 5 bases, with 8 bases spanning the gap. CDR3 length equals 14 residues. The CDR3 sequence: CASSPPSRDNEQFF. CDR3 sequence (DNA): TGTGCCAGCTCACCACCGAGCAGGGACAATGAGCAGTTCTTC.

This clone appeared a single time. CDR3 protein: CASTRDRSYTEAFF. The CDR3 coding sequence is TGTGCCAGCACCAGGGACAGGTCCTACACTGAAGCTTTCTTT. The rearrangement uses TRBV7-9 and TRBJ1-1; 8 nucleotides line up with TRBD1. Germline lookup yields CDR1 SEHNR and CDR2 FQNEAQ (reference sequence). V shed 7 bases, J shed 3 bases, and the junction held 7 bases outside the gene matches. The CDR3 has 14 amino acids.

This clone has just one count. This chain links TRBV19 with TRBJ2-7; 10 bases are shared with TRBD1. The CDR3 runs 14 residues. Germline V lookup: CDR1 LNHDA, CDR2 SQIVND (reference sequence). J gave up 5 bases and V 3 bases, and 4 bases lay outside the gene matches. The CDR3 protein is CASSIPGQGNEQYF. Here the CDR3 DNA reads TGTGCCAGTAGTATTCCGGGACAGGGGAACGAGCAGTACTTC. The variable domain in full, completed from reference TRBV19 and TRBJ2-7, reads DGGITQSPKYLFRKEGQNVTLSCEQNLNHDAMYWYRQDPGQGLRLIYYSQIVNDFQKGDIAEGYSVSREKKESFPLTVTSAQKNPTAFYLCASSIPGQGNEQYFGPGTRLTVT.

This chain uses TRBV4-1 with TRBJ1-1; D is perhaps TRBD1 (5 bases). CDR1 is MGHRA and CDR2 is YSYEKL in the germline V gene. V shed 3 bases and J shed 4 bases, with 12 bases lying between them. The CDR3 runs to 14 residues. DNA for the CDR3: TGCGCCAGCAGCCACATCAGGGTGAGCACTGAAGCTTTCTTT. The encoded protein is CASSHIRVSTEAFF.

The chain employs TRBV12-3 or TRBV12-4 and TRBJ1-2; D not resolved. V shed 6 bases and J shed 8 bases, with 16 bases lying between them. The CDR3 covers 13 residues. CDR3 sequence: CASRTAGGQGYTF. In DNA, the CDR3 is TGTGCCAGCAGAACCGCGGGAGGGCAAGGCTACACCTTC.

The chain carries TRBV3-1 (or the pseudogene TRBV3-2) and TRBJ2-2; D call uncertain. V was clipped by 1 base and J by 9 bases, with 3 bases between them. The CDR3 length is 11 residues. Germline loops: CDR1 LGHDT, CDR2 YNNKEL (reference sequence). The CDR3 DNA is TGTGCCAGCAGCCAAGCCAGGGAGCTGTTTTTT. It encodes CASSQARELFF.

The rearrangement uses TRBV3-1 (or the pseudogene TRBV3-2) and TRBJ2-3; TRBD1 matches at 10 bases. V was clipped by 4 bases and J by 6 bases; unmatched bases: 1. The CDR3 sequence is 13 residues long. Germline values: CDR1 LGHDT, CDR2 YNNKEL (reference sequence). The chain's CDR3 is CASSRGQGDTQYF. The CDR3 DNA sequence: TGTGCCAGCAGCCGGGGACAGGGGGATACGCAGTATTTT.

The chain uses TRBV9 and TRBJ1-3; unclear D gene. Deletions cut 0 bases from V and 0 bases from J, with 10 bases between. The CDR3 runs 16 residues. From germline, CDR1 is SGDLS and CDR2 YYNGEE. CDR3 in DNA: TGTGCCAGCAGCGTAGGTCAGGCCTTCTCTGGAAACACCATATATTTT. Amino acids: CASSVGQAFSGNTIYF.

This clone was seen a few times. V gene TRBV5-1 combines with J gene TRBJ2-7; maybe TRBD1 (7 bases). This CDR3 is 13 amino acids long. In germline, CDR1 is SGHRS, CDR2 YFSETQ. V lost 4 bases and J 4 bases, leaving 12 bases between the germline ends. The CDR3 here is CASSPQGRYEQYF. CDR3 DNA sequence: TGCGCCAGCAGCCCACAGGGGAGGTACGAGCAGTACTTC.

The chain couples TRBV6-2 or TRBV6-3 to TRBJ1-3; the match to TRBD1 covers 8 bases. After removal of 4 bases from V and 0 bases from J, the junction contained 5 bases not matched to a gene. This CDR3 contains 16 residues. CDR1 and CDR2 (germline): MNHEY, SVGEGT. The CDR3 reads CASSSGTGGSGNTIYF. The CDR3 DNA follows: TGTGCCAGCAGTTCCGGGACAGGAGGCTCTGGAAACACCATATATTTT.

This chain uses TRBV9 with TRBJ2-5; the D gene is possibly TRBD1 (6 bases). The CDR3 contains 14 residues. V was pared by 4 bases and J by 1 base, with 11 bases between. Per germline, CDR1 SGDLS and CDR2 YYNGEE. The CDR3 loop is CASSPRQVQETQYF. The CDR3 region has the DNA TGTGCCAGCAGCCCACGACAGGTCCAAGAGACCCAGTACTTC.

The CDR3 here is CASSNRDRGYTF. CDR3 DNA sequence: TGTGCCAGCAGCAACAGGGATCGCGGCTACACCTTC. V gene TRBV21-1 combines with J gene TRBJ1-2; the table's D call, TRBD1, was not checked against the DNA. TRBV21-1 is a listed pseudogene. The CDR3 sequence is 12 residues long.

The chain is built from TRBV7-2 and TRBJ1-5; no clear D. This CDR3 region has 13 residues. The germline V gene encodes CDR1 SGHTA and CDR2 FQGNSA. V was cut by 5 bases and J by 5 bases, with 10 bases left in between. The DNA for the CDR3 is TGTGCCAGCAGCCCCCGTCGGGATCAGCCCCAGCATTTT. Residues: CASSPRRDQPQHF.

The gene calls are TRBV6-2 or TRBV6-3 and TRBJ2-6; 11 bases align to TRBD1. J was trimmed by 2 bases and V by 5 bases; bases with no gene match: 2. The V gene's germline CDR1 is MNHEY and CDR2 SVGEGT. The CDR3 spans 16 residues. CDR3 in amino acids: CASSRDRGAGANVLTF. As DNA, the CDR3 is TGTGCCAGCAGTCGGGACAGGGGGGCTGGGGCCAACGTCCTGACTTTC.

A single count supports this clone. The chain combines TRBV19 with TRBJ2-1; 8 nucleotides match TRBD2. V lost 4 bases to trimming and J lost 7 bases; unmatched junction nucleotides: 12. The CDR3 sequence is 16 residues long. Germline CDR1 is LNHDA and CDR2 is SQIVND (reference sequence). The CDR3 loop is CASSTSGTRGSNEQFF. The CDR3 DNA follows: TGTGCCAGTAGTACCTCCGGGACTAGGGGTAGTAATGAGCAGTTCTTC. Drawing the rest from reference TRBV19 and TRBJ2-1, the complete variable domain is DGGITQSPKYLFRKEGQNVTLSCEQNLNHDAMYWYRQDPGQGLRLIYYSQIVNDFQKGDIAEGYSVSREKKESFPLTVTSAQKNPTAFYLCASSTSGTRGSNEQFFGPGTRLTVL.